The sequence of this T cell receptor (beta chain) was determined in a study of blood T cell repertoires in COVID-19. Study-level background: From T cells, B-cell-depleted T cells, or PBMCs came the material, which was cDNA or gDNA.

The V end was cut by 2 bases, the J end by 3 bases, with 11 bases between. Per germline, CDR1 MNHEY and CDR2 SVGAGI. There are 14 residues in the CDR3. As originally analysed: The assay estimated nucleated cells by amplifying reference gene primers. Here immunoSEQ multiplex PCR was the method, and the copy in TCRdb shows in-frame clones only, minus some. V, J and clone size reflect that table, while D and trimming were determined from the DNA. The top ten hold 10% of the sample, which has more than 350,000 clones, about 83% seen once. The sequence was obtained from a woman between 50 and 59 years old who had recovered from COVID-19. The gene calls are TRBV6-5 and TRBJ2-7; maybe TRBD1 (5 bases). The sequencing input was PBMCs or T cells enriched from blood (not recorded which). As DNA, the CDR3 is TGTGCCAGCAGTTACACGGATCAGGGCTACGAGCAGTACTTC. Residues: CASSYTDQGYEQYF.